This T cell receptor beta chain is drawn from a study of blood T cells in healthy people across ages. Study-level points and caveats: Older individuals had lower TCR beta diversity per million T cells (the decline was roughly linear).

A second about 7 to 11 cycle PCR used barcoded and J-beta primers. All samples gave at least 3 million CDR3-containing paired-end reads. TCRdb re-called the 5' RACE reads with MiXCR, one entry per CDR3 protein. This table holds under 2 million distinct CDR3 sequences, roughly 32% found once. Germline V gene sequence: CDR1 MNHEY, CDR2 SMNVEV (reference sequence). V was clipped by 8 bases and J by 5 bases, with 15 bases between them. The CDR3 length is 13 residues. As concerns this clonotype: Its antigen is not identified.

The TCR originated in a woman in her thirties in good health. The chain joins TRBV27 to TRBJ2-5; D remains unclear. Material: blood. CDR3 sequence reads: CASAWGMGETQYF. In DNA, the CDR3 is TGTGCCAGCGCATGGGGTATGGGGGAGACCCAGTACTTC.